One sample yielded the 27 T cell receptor beta chains listed below, sequenced in a study of PD-1 blockade in mismatch repair-deficient tumors. The table came from immunoSEQ multiplex PCR; TCRdb's copy has only in-frame clones and leaves some out. The data hold about 79,000 clones, with 80% to 90% observed a single time. This specimen consisted of peripheral blood, obtained 44 weeks after starting pembrolizumab. The receptors stem from an adult with mismatch repair-deficient cancer.

The chain employs TRBV6-6 and TRBJ1-2; D not certain. Trimming cost V 6 bases and J 3 bases, with 14 bases left between them. Germline CDR1 is MNHNY and CDR2 is SVGAGI (reference sequence). The CDR3 totals 14 residues. CDR3 region: CASRAGDRDYGYTF. CDR3 sequence (DNA): TGTGCCAGCAGGGCAGGAGACCGCGACTATGGCTACACCTTC.

The chain couples TRBV4-1 to TRBJ1-6, with no clear D. The CDR3 contains 16 residues. Trimming removed 1 base at V and 6 bases at J, with 13 bases between. The germline gives CDR1 MGHRA, CDR2 YSYEKL. The CDR3 is CASSQVWQAANSPLHF. DNA for the CDR3: TGCGCCAGCAGCCAAGTATGGCAGGCGGCTAATTCACCCCTCCACTTT.

The CDR3 sequence is CASSYSRQGNDEQYF. CDR3 in DNA: TGTGCCAGCAGTTACTCGCGACAGGGCAACGACGAGCAGTACTTC. The chain joins TRBV6-5 to TRBJ2-7; TRBD1 aligns across 7 bases. Germline-derived CDR1 and CDR2 are MNHEY and SVGAGI. V lost 0 bases, J lost 5 bases, and 7 bases stayed unmatched. The CDR3 covers 15 residues.

The chain has TRBV7-9 and TRBJ2-3, with 8 bases lining up with TRBD2. V lost 1 base and J lost 6; bases outside the gene matches: 6. The CDR3 spans 15 residues. Looked up from germline, CDR1 is SEHNR and CDR2 is FQNEAQ (reference sequence). Here the CDR3 DNA reads TGTGCCAGCAGCTTAGTTTCAGCGGGGGACGATACGCAGTATTTT. Translated, it gives CASSLVSAGDDTQYF.

The chain combines TRBV6-4 with TRBJ1-2; D may be TRBD1 (5 bases). The V gene lost 0 bases and the J gene lost 7 bases, with 15 bases spanning the gap. This CDR3 spans 15 amino acids. In germline, CDR1 is MRHNA, CDR2 SNTAGT. The CDR3 DNA reads as TGTGCCAGCAGTGACTCATCGGACACACTGGGTGGCTACACCTTC. Protein sequence: CASSDSSDTLGGYTF.

V is TRBV5-1 and J is TRBJ2-1, with TRBD2 matching 7 bases. The V segment lost 0 bases and the J segment 4 bases; nucleotides outside the gene matches: 4. Germline V lookup: CDR1 SGHRS, CDR2 YFSETQ. The CDR3 runs 15 residues. The CDR3 sequence: CASSLESGKYNEQFF. The CDR3 DNA reads as TGCGCCAGCAGCTTGGAGAGCGGGAAGTACAATGAGCAGTTCTTC.

The chain couples TRBV5-6 to TRBJ1-1, with no clear D. The CDR3 runs to 13 residues. V lost 4 bases, J lost 6 bases, and 13 bases lay in between. Looked up from germline, CDR1 is SGHDT and CDR2 is YYEEEE. CDR3 nucleotides: TGTGCCAGCAGCCTCTGGATTGGCGCTGAAGCTTTCTTT. Its translation: CASSLWIGAEAFF.

This clone came up a few times. The V call is TRBV6-5, the J call TRBJ1-2; D is uncertain. The germline V gene encodes CDR1 MNHEY and CDR2 SVGAGI. The CDR3 is made up of 14 amino acids. Trimming pared 2 bases from V and 4 bases from J, leaving 11 bases between. The CDR3 DNA sequence: TGTGCCAGCAGTTACACCGAGGCCACCTATGGCTACACCTTC. Its protein product is CASSYTEATYGYTF.

The chain carries TRBV27 and TRBJ2-1; D is perhaps TRBD1 or TRBD2 (5 bases each). The length of the CDR3 is 13 residues. Germline assignment: CDR1 MNHEY and CDR2 SMNVEV (reference sequence). Between the trimmed V and J ends, which lost 2 bases and 7 bases, there was a span of 9 bases. The CDR3 spells CASSLRWGNEQFF. As DNA, the CDR3 is TGTGCCAGCAGTTTAAGGTGGGGGAATGAGCAGTTCTTC.

This rearrangement joins TRBV18 to TRBJ2-1; perhaps TRBD1 as D (6 bases). Germline V gene lookup returns CDR1 KGHSH and CDR2 LQKENI. The CDR3 is 14 residues long. The V end was cut by 0 bases, the J end by 4 bases, with 7 bases between. The CDR3 coding sequence is TGTGCCAGCTCACCACCGACAGGTTACAATGAGCAGTTCTTC. Translated: CASSPPTGYNEQFF.

The chain joins TRBV7-2 to TRBJ2-7, with D perhaps assigned TRBD1 or TRBD2 (6 bases each). There are 15 residues in the CDR3. Deletions cut 2 bases from V and 6 bases from J, with 17 bases between. The germline V gene has CDR1 SGHTA and CDR2 FQGNSA. DNA of the CDR3: TGTGCCAGCAGCTTAAGATGGGGGGCGCCCGTCGAGCAGTACTTC. This encodes CASSLRWGAPVEQYF. Full variable domain (remainder filled in from reference TRBV7-2 and TRBJ2-7): GAGVSQSPSNKVTEKGKDVELRCDPISGHTALYWYRQSLGQGLEFLIYFQGNSAPDKSGLPSDRFSAERTGGSVSTLTIQRTQQEDSAVYLCASSLRWGAPVEQYFGPGTRLTVT.

The gene calls are TRBV27 and TRBJ2-5; a possible D gene is TRBD1 (6 bases). The ends were cut back, 4 bases at V and 5 bases at J, with 17 bases in the middle. The CDR3 consists of 15 residues. The germline gives CDR1 MNHEY, CDR2 SMNVEV (reference sequence). The CDR3 sequence: CASSWGRGSTETQYF. As DNA, the CDR3 is TGTGCCAGCAGTTGGGGGCGTGGGTCAACGGAGACCCAGTACTTC.

The chain has TRBV19 and TRBJ1-3, with a possible D match to TRBD1 (6 bases). V dropped 8 bases and J dropped 0 bases, with 14 bases sitting between them. Per the germline V gene, CDR1 is LNHDA and CDR2 is SQIVND (reference sequence). This CDR3 is built from 15 residues. CDR3 nucleotides: TGTGCCAGTTCGAAGGGGGGCAGCTCTGGAAACACCATATATTTT. Amino acids: CASSKGGSSGNTIYF. The variable domain in full, completed from reference TRBV19 and TRBJ1-3, reads DGGITQSPKYLFRKEGQNVTLSCEQNLNHDAMYWYRQDPGQGLRLIYYSQIVNDFQKGDIAEGYSVSREKKESFPLTVTSAQKNPTAFYLCASSKGGSSGNTIYFGEGSWLTVV.

There are a few counts of this clone. This sequence joins TRBV5-8 and TRBJ2-1; perhaps TRBD1 as D (6 bases). CDR1 SGHTS and CDR2 YDEGEE come from the germline V gene. V was clipped by 4 bases and J by 7 bases, with 24 bases between them. The CDR3 spans 17 residues. The CDR3 loop reads CASSPPALWGLKNEQFF. For the CDR3, the DNA is TGTGCCAGCAGCCCGCCGGCCCTTTGGGGGCTGAAAAATGAGCAGTTCTTC.

The chain links TRBV4-1 to TRBJ2-1; D remains ambiguous. Trimming pared 0 bases from V and 2 bases from J, leaving 17 bases between. The CDR3 has 18 residues. Germline V gives CDR1 MGHRA, CDR2 YSYEKL. CDR3 amino acids: CASSQEPSDSQAYNEQFF. CDR3 DNA: TGCGCCAGCAGCCAAGAACCCTCCGACTCCCAGGCCTACAATGAGCAGTTCTTC.

V and J are TRBV20-1 and TRBJ1-3; D remains unclear. CDR3 length: 11 amino acids. V gave up 5 bases and J gave up 7 bases, with 9 bases separating them. Germline values: CDR1 DFQATT, CDR2 SNEGSKA (reference sequence). CDR3 sequence (DNA): TGCAGTGCTCCGATCGTCAACACCATATATTTT. It codes for CSAPIVNTIYF.

CDR3 residues: CASSVAGGRRGSRGYTF. The CDR3 nucleotides are TGTGCCAGCAGCGTCGCTGGGGGGCGCAGGGGGTCTCGCGGCTACACCTTC. The rearrangement joins TRBV7-2 to TRBJ1-2; 7 bases map to TRBD1. The CDR3 totals 17 residues. V shed 5 bases and J 8 bases; nucleotides not matched to a gene: 20. From germline, CDR1 is SGHTA and CDR2 FQGNSA.

The chain links TRBV7-9 to TRBJ2-7; 8 bases match TRBD2. J gave up 4 bases and V 5 bases, and 13 bases lay outside the gene matches. The CDR3 runs 16 residues. The germline V gene has CDR1 SEHNR and CDR2 FQNEAQ (reference sequence). The CDR3: CASSLDKAGARYEQYF. Here the CDR3 DNA reads TGTGCCAGCAGCCTAGACAAAGCGGGAGCGAGGTACGAGCAGTACTTC.

This clone was detected once. The chain has TRBV9 and TRBJ2-1, with a weak D call TRBD2 (6 bases). The germline V gene has CDR1 SGDLS and CDR2 YYNGEE. Trimming removed 4 bases from V and 10 bases from J, with 21 bases in between. The CDR3 consists of 15 residues. DNA of the CDR3: TGTGCCAGCAGCCCACCCGGGACTTATGTATCCGAGCAGTTCTTC. It translates to CASSPPGTYVSEQFF.

The chain links TRBV6-6 to TRBJ1-4; D may be TRBD1 (5 bases). Germline V gene lookup returns CDR1 MNHNY and CDR2 SVGAGI (reference sequence). The CDR3 consists of 14 residues. V lost 5 bases to trimming and J lost 5 bases, with 12 bases between them. CDR3 nucleotides: TGTGCCAGCAGTGATGACAGTACAAATGAAAAACTGTTTTTT. Translating gives CASSDDSTNEKLFF.

The chain joins TRBV29-1 to TRBJ1-3, with D perhaps matching TRBD1 (6 bases). Germline CDR1 reads SQVTM; CDR2 reads ANQGSEA. The CDR3 sequence is 15 residues long. V lost 7 bases and J 0 bases, leaving 16 bases between the germline ends. CDR3 nucleotide sequence: TGCAGCGGCGGCGAGGGCAGGGGCTCTGGAAACACCATATATTTT. It specifies CSGGEGRGSGNTIYF. The full variable domain, with the rest looked up from reference TRBV29-1 and TRBJ1-3, is SAVISQKPSRDICQRGTSLTIQCQVDSQVTMMFWYRQQPGQSLTLIATANQGSEATYESGFVIDKFPISRPNLTFSTLTVSNMSPEDSSIYLCSGGEGRGSGNTIYFGEGSWLTVV.

The chain uses TRBV5-8 and TRBJ2-7; D tentatively reads TRBD1 or TRBD2 (6 bases each). Trimming pared 0 bases from V and 5 bases from J, leaving 15 bases between. The CDR3 consists of 15 residues. Germline V lookup: CDR1 SGHTS, CDR2 YDEGEE. This CDR3 is CASSLGRGRKNEQYF. The CDR3 bases are TGTGCCAGCAGCTTGGGCCGGGGGCGAAAGAACGAGCAGTACTTC.

This clone was counted only a few times. This chain uses TRBV2 with TRBJ1-1, with D unresolved. The CDR3 sequence is 11 residues long. Per the germline V gene, CDR1 is SNHLY and CDR2 is FYNNEI. With 8 bases removed from V and 0 bases from J, the gap between germline ends came to 4 bases. CDR3 protein: CASQMNTEAFF. CDR3 in DNA: TGTGCCAGCCAGATGAACACTGAAGCTTTCTTT.

The chain recombines TRBV28 with TRBJ2-3; D possibly matches TRBD1 or TRBD2 (7 bases each). CDR1 and CDR2 (germline): MDHEN, SYDVKM. The length of the CDR3 is 16 residues. V was trimmed by 6 bases and J by 5 bases, leaving 21 bases between them. In DNA, the CDR3 is TGTGCCAGCAGCAACACCCAGACAGGGAGGGGAGATACGCAGTATTTT. Translating gives CASSNTQTGRGDTQYF. The complete variable domain, with remaining parts taken from reference TRBV28 and TRBJ2-3, reads DVKVTQSSRYLVKRTGEKVFLECVQDMDHENMFWYRQDPGLGLRLIYFSYDVKMKEKGDIPEGYSVSREKKERFSLILESASTNQTSMYLCASSNTQTGRGDTQYFGPGTRLTVL.

This chain connects TRBV21-1 to TRBJ2-1; the D call in the table, TRBD1, was not verified against the DNA. TRBV21-1 is termed a pseudogene. The CDR3 consists of 16 residues. DNA of the CDR3: TGTGCCAGCCCCTCGGGACAGGGTTCCTCCTACAATGAGCAGTTCTTC. Translating it yields CASPSGQGSSYNEQFF.

This chain connects TRBV7-2 to TRBJ2-3; possibly TRBD1 for D (6 bases). Trimming shortened V by 6 bases and J by 2 bases, and 15 bases separated the two germline ends. This CDR3 spans 15 amino acids. Germline-derived CDR1 and CDR2 are SGHTA and FQGNSA. The CDR3 DNA reads TGTGCCAGCAGTTCCCCTGGGGGCCCCACAGATACGCAGTATTTT. Protein: CASSSPGGPTDTQYF.

J is TRBJ2-7 and V is TRBV7-2, with 9 nucleotides matching TRBD2. Germline CDR1 SGHTA, CDR2 FQGNSA. V was clipped by 3 bases and J by 4 bases; unmatched bases: 4. This CDR3 has 14 residues. CDR3 in amino acids: CASSLGLAGYEQYF. Here the CDR3 DNA reads TGTGCCAGCAGCTTGGGGCTAGCGGGGTACGAGCAGTACTTC.